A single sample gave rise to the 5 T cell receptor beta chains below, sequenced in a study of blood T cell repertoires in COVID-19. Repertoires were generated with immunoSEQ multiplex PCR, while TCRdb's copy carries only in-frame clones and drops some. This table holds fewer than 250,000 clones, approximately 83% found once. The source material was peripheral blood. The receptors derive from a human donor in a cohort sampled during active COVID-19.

CDR3 bases: TGTGCCACCAGTGACATCACAGCGGGCGGCACAGATACGCAGTATTTT. It is translated as CATSDITAGGTDTQYF. V gene TRBV24-1 combines with J gene TRBJ2-3; perhaps TRBD2 as D (6 bases). Deletions cut 4 bases from V and 1 base from J, with 14 bases between. This CDR3 region has 16 residues. Germline V CDR1 and CDR2: KGHDR, SFDVKD.

The CDR3 spells CATSREDSGVTDTQYF. In DNA, the CDR3 is TGTGCCACCAGCAGAGAGGATAGCGGCGTCACAGATACGCAGTATTTT. The rearrangement uses TRBV15 and TRBJ2-3; TRBD2 might be the D (6 bases). CDR1 LNHNV and CDR2 YYDKDF come from the germline V gene (reference sequence). V dropped 0 bases and J dropped 2 bases, with 12 bases sitting between them. The CDR3 extends over 16 amino acids.

The CDR3, as DNA: TGCGCCAGCAGTAATTACAGGGACGGCAATCAGCCCCAGCATTTT. It encodes CASSNYRDGNQPQHF. The J gene is TRBJ1-5, the V gene TRBV10-2, with D possibly matching TRBD1 (6 bases). Germline V gene sequence: CDR1 WSHSY, CDR2 SAAADI. V lost 5 bases to trimming and J lost 2 bases, with 13 bases between them. The CDR3 consists of 15 residues.

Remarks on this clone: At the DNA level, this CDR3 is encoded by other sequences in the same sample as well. Written as DNA, the CDR3 is TGTGCCAGCAGCCTGGGACAGGGGTTTCGTCAGCCCCAGCATTTT. It encodes CASSLGQGFRQPQHF. The chain couples TRBV28 to TRBJ1-5; 10 nucleotides match TRBD1. V was pared by 6 bases and J by 6 bases, with 8 bases of the junction left unmatched. The CDR3 spans 15 residues. From germline, CDR1 is MDHEN and CDR2 SYDVKM.

The CDR3 spells CARRQSTDTQYF. The DNA of the CDR3 is TGTGCCAGAAGACAGAGCACAGATACGCAGTATTTT. This rearrangement joins TRBV2 to TRBJ2-3; possibly TRBD1 for D (5 bases). The V end lost 9 bases, the J end lost 0 bases, and 7 bases lay between the germline ends. Germline loops: CDR1 SNHLY, CDR2 FYNNEI. This CDR3 is 12 amino acids long.